This TCR beta chain was sequenced in a study of T cell repertoires in cytomegalovirus infection. Each CDR3 protein gets one entry after TCRdb re-called the reads with MiXCR. The table records fewer than 65,000 distinct CDR3 sequences, 20% of them present only once. This clonotype has a handful of counts. Antigen unknown. This CDR3 comprises 15 residues. From germline, CDR1 is SGHAT and CDR2 FQDESV (reference sequence). The ends were cut back, 1 base at V and 1 base at J, with 10 bases in the middle. The specimen comprised CD8+ T cells from cultured PBMCs, sampled from culture after CMV antigen stimulation. The sequence derives from a human donor in good health (CMV status not recorded). Some clones in this sample may be carry-over from other donors' samples. The V call is TRBV11-1, the J call TRBJ2-5; no definite D call. CDR3 nucleotide sequence: TGTGCCAGCAGCTTAGTGCCAGCTCTCCAAGAGACCCAGTACTTC. Protein: CASSLVPALQETQYF.